The present T cell receptor beta chain was sequenced within a study of memory CD4+ T cells and cytomegalovirus serostatus. The sort gate was single viable CD3+CD4+CD8-CD45RO+ cells for memory CD4+ T cells. The CDR3 length is 14 residues. The V end was cut by 6 bases, the J end by 3 bases, with 15 bases between. Germline assignment: CDR1 SGHNT and CDR2 YENEEA. In the original workflow: Out-of-frame sequences were removed, leaving 2 million or so distinct TCRbeta sequences. Sequencing used immunoSEQ multiplex PCR; TCRdb keeps in-frame clones, though not all of them. The V and J calls and clone size were taken over from that table, and D and trimming were inferred from the DNA. The repertoire holds 55,000 to 65,000 clones, with roughly 84% as singletons.

The gene calls are TRBV11-3 and TRBJ2-7, with D perhaps TRBD1 or TRBD2 (5 bases each). The receptor's source is an adult in good health and CMV-seronegative. Some clones in this sample may be carry-over from other donors' samples. Sequenced sample: memory CD4+ T cells from blood. The CDR3 DNA follows: TGTGCCAGCAGTCTAACCCCAGGGAGCTACGAGCAGTACTTC. This codes for CASSLTPGSYEQYF.